What follows are 22 T cell receptor beta chains derived from one specimen sequenced in a study of CXCR3-negative and CXCR3-positive naive CD8 T cells. Via 5' RACE with UMI labels, TRB cDNA libraries were prepared. TCRdb derives one entry per CDR3 protein from the 5' RACE reads, leaving out DNA. The sample holds about 53,000 distinct CDR3 sequences. The sample taken for sequencing was naive CXCR3- CD8+ T cells from blood. Subset meaning: CD45RO-CCR7+CD27+CD95- naive CD8+ T cells lacking CXCR3 (TNR3-). These receptors were collected from a human donor in good health. Some clones in this sample may be carry-over from other donors' samples.

The V gene is TRBV29-1, the J gene TRBJ1-2. CDR3 length: 13 residues. CDR1 is SQVTM and CDR2 is ANQGSEA in the germline V gene. The CDR3 reads CSVDDPASYGYTF. The entire variable domain, with the rest obtained from reference TRBV29-1 and TRBJ1-2, is as follows: SAVISQKPSRDICQRGTSLTIQCQVDSQVTMMFWYRQQPGQSLTLIATANQGSEATYESGFVIDKFPISRPNLTFSTLTVSNMSPEDSSIYLCSVDDPASYGYTFGSGTRLTVV.

The chain couples TRBV27 to TRBJ2-7; the TCRdb call, TRBD1, lacks DNA for checking. Germline V lookup: CDR1 MNHEY, CDR2 SMNVEV (reference sequence). The CDR3 is made up of 15 amino acids. The CDR3 protein is CASSLSWAYSYEQYF.

The chain joins TRBV11-2 to TRBJ2-7; without DNA, the TCRdb call of TRBD1 cannot be checked. The germline gives CDR1 SGHAT, CDR2 FQNNGV. This CDR3 has 15 amino acids. The CDR3 here is CASIGGHDDSYEQYF.

V gene TRBV7-6 combines with J gene TRBJ2-3. Germline V gives CDR1 SGHVS, CDR2 FNYEAQ. The CDR3 runs 16 residues. CDR3 in amino acids: CASSLARMSSTDTQYF.

CDR3 sequence: CSVDDFSGDGYTF. V usage is TRBV29-1 and J usage is TRBJ1-2. Germline assignment: CDR1 SQVTM and CDR2 ANQGSEA. CDR3 length: 13 amino acids.

The chain employs TRBV7-9 and TRBJ2-7. This CDR3 is 12 amino acids long. The germline V gene encodes CDR1 SEHNR and CDR2 FQNEAQ (reference sequence). The CDR3 protein is CASRTTSYEQYF. Filled out from reference TRBV7-9 and TRBJ2-7, the complete variable domain reads DTGVSQNPRHKITKRGQNVTFRCDPISEHNRLYWYRQTLGQGPEFLTYFQNEAQLEKSRLLSDRFSAERPKGSFSTLEIQRTEQGDSAMYLCASRTTSYEQYFGPGTRLTVT.

The rearrangement uses TRBV7-2 and TRBJ2-7; there is no DNA to check the TCRdb D call of TRBD1. The CDR3 loop spans 17 amino acids. Germline values: CDR1 SGHTA, CDR2 FQGNSA. The CDR3 loop reads CASSLARDGGWTYEQYF. The whole variable domain, remainder taken from reference TRBV7-2 and TRBJ2-7, is GAGVSQSPSNKVTEKGKDVELRCDPISGHTALYWYRQSLGQGLEFLIYFQGNSAPDKSGLPSDRFSAERTGGSVSTLTIQRTQQEDSAVYLCASSLARDGGWTYEQYFGPGTRLTVT.

The V call is TRBV12-3 or TRBV12-4, the J call TRBJ2-5; the D gene TCRdb calls, TRBD1, cannot be checked with no DNA. The CDR3 has 15 amino acids. The chain's CDR3 is CASSWRPGAEETQYF.

The V call is TRBV29-1, the J call TRBJ2-3; there is no DNA to check the TCRdb D call of TRBD2. The CDR3 consists of 15 residues. Per germline, CDR1 SQVTM and CDR2 ANQGSEA. CDR3 sequence reads: CSVEPPAAATDTQYF.

This chain links TRBV7-9 with TRBJ1-2. The germline CDR1 and CDR2 sequences are SEHNR and FQNEAQ (reference sequence). This CDR3 region has 18 residues. The CDR3 loop reads CASSPPEGLLVLHYGYTF.

The gene calls are TRBV5-1 and TRBJ2-7. The CDR3 totals 13 residues. Germline V gene sequence: CDR1 SGHRS, CDR2 YFSETQ. This CDR3 is CASSFGTGYEQYF.

The chain recombines TRBV5-1 with TRBJ2-3; the D gene TCRdb calls, TRBD1, cannot be checked with no DNA. This CDR3 comprises 15 residues. Germline CDR1 and CDR2: SGHRS and YFSETQ. The CDR3 loop is CASTSAGQSTDTQYF.

The genes are TRBV7-8 and TRBJ2-7; TCRdb outputs TRBD1, but without DNA this stays unchecked. The germline V gene has CDR1 SGHVS and CDR2 FQNEAQ. The CDR3 is 16 residues long. The chain's CDR3 is CASSAPDRDRGHEQYF.

The genes are TRBV29-1 and TRBJ2-2. This CDR3 spans 11 amino acids. Germline loops: CDR1 SQVTM, CDR2 ANQGSEA. The CDR3 reads CSVKGTGELFF.

The chain is built from TRBV6-1 and TRBJ2-7. CDR3 length: 15 residues. Per germline, CDR1 MNHNS and CDR2 SASEGT. The CDR3 sequence: CASADEAGDYYEQYF.

The chain is built from TRBV29-1 and TRBJ2-1. Germline CDR1 and CDR2: SQVTM and ANQGSEA. This CDR3 has 13 residues. The CDR3 protein is CSGFLTNYNEQFF.

V and J are TRBV6-1 and TRBJ1-1; with no DNA, the TCRdb D assignment of TRBD1 cannot be verified. There are 14 residues in the CDR3. Per the germline V gene, CDR1 is MNHNS and CDR2 is SASEGT. Here the CDR3 reads CASSEAGPGTEAFF.

The chain recombines TRBV7-2 with TRBJ2-7; TCRdb's assignment of TRBD2 cannot be checked, as there is no DNA. Germline V gene sequence: CDR1 SGHTA, CDR2 FQGNSA. This CDR3 has 16 residues. The CDR3 loop reads CASSMGLAGGLYEQYF.

The chain links TRBV20-1 to TRBJ1-5; without DNA, the TCRdb call of TRBD1 cannot be checked. Per the germline V gene, CDR1 is DFQATT and CDR2 is SNEGSKA (reference sequence). This CDR3 has 16 amino acids. The CDR3 reads CSARDHDGTGLEPQHF.

The genes are TRBV12-3 or TRBV12-4 and TRBJ2-5; TCRdb names TRBD1, which stays unverified in the absence of DNA. This CDR3 is built from 16 residues. This CDR3 is CASSSAPQGYQETQYF.

This sequence joins TRBV28 and TRBJ2-1; as DNA is missing, the TRBD1 call by TCRdb cannot be tested. This CDR3 has 16 residues. The germline CDR1 and CDR2 sequences are MDHEN and SYDVKM. The CDR3 loop is CASSRRTGETNNEQFF.

The V gene is TRBV25-1, the J gene TRBJ1-2. The germline V gene encodes CDR1 MGHDK and CDR2 SYGVNS. CDR3 length: 12 residues. This CDR3 is CASMGPIDGYTF.